These 18 T cell receptor beta chains were sequenced from one sample in a study of CD8+ T cells in alopecia areata. Treatment of the sample: oral pan-JAK inhibitor, 5-10 mg twice daily. Extracted RNA was reverse transcribed, and the resulting cDNA served as sequencing template. The protocol was immunoSEQ multiplex PCR, while the TCRdb copy is restricted to in-frame clones and leaves out a portion. This sample has approximately 150,000 clones, with about 85% found just once. The material was CD8+ T cells sorted from blood, obtained at week 4, from a patient treated with tofacitinib. The receptors here all came from a human donor with alopecia areata.

This chain joins TRBV5-1 and TRBJ2-1; D remains unclear. Trimming cost V 0 bases and J 3 bases, with 4 bases left between them. CDR1 SGHRS and CDR2 YFSETQ come from the germline V gene. The CDR3 totals 13 residues. The CDR3 loop reads CASSLGIYNEQFF. CDR3 DNA sequence: TGCGCCAGCAGCTTGGGTATCTACAATGAGCAGTTCTTC.

The sample holds one count of this clone. The chain couples TRBV6-5 to TRBJ2-7; D unresolved. Germline V lookup: CDR1 MNHEY, CDR2 SVGAGI. This CDR3 has 13 amino acids. The germline V and J ends were trimmed by 2 bases and 4 bases, with 9 bases remaining between them. The CDR3, as DNA: TGTGCCAGCAGTTACACTGCGGATTACGAGCAGTACTTC. As protein: CASSYTADYEQYF.

The chain recombines TRBV19 with TRBJ2-7, with D tentatively TRBD2 (6 bases). V was trimmed by 5 bases and J by 2 bases, leaving 19 bases between them. Germline CDR1 and CDR2: LNHDA and SQIVND (reference sequence). This CDR3 is 16 amino acids long. CDR3 coding DNA: TGTGCCAGTAGTGGGACTGACCAAATGGACGCCTACGAGCAGTACTTC. This encodes CASSGTDQMDAYEQYF.

This clone occurred a few times. The chain couples TRBV29-1 to TRBJ2-2; D is possibly TRBD2 (6 bases). Germline CDR1 is SQVTM and CDR2 is ANQGSEA. This CDR3 has 13 amino acids. The V gene lost 8 bases and the J gene lost 3 bases, with 13 bases spanning the gap. This chain's CDR3 is CSSRDLDTGELFF. The CDR3 DNA reads TGCAGCTCCCGGGACTTAGACACCGGGGAGCTGTTTTTT.

The chain carries TRBV19 and TRBJ1-4; 7 bases are a match to TRBD1. Germline-derived CDR1 and CDR2 are LNHDA and SQIVND (reference sequence). V was pared by 5 bases and J by 8 bases, with 14 bases of the junction left unmatched. This CDR3 contains 16 residues. The CDR3 spells CASSPPSTGHGEKLFF. Here the CDR3 DNA reads TGTGCCAGTAGTCCCCCTTCGACAGGGCATGGGGAAAAACTGTTTTTT.

CDR3 loop: CASSLGTGLYEQYF. CDR3 DNA sequence: TGTGCCAGCAGCTTAGGCACGGGCCTCTACGAGCAGTACTTC. J is TRBJ2-7 and V is TRBV7-9; D remains unclear. V lost 1 base to trimming and J lost 3 bases, with 10 bases between them. The CDR3 length is 14 residues. Germline CDR1 and CDR2: SEHNR and FQNEAQ (reference sequence).

CDR3 DNA: TGTGCCAGCAGTGATTGGGGGGCAGCGGGAGTAGGGGAGACCCAGTACTTC. Its translation: CASSDWGAAGVGETQYF. The rearrangement links TRBV25-1 to TRBJ2-5; 8 bases align to TRBD2. Germline V gives CDR1 MGHDK, CDR2 SYGVNS. With 3 bases clipped from V and 5 bases from J, the junction kept 14 bases outside the gene matches. This CDR3 spans 17 amino acids.

This chain links TRBV10-2 with TRBJ1-1; TRBD1 matches at 9 bases. CDR1 is WSHSY and CDR2 is SAAADI in the germline V gene. CDR3 length: 14 residues. The V gene end was trimmed by 2 bases and the J gene end by 2 bases; junction bases not matched to a gene: 0. Here the CDR3 DNA reads TGCGCCAGCAGTGAGACAGGGGGCAACACTGAAGCTTTCTTT. This encodes CASSETGGNTEAFF.

This clone showed up just once. The chain has TRBV11-2 and TRBJ2-2; 10 nucleotides line up with TRBD2. Germline V gene lookup returns CDR1 SGHAT and CDR2 FQNNGV. This CDR3 has 17 amino acids. The V gene end was trimmed by 0 bases and the J gene end by 1 base; junction bases not matched to a gene: 2. CDR3 residues: CASSLEGTSENTGELFF. Written as DNA, the CDR3 is TGTGCCAGCAGCTTAGAGGGGACTAGCGAGAACACCGGGGAGCTGTTTTTT.

A few counts support this clone. The chain has TRBV27 and TRBJ1-2; D may be TRBD1 (6 bases). The V end lost 6 bases, the J end lost 8 bases, and 22 bases lay between the germline ends. The CDR3 runs 15 residues. From germline, CDR1 is MNHEY and CDR2 SMNVEV (reference sequence). The CDR3 is CASSVLDRIEDGYTF. CDR3 DNA: TGTGCCAGCAGCGTCTTGGACAGAATAGAGGACGGCTACACCTTC.

The CDR3 is CASSIVDREPDTQYF. CDR3 sequence (DNA): TGTGCCAGTAGTATAGTGGACAGGGAGCCAGATACGCAGTATTTT. The chain links TRBV19 to TRBJ2-3, with TRBD1 matching over 8 bases. The CDR3 covers 15 residues. Germline V gives CDR1 LNHDA, CDR2 SQIVND (reference sequence). V was clipped by 1 base and J by 4 bases; unmatched bases: 4.

The chain joins TRBV10-3 to TRBJ2-2, with 8 bases that match TRBD2. The germline V gene encodes CDR1 ENHRY and CDR2 SYGVKD. The CDR3 loop spans 14 amino acids. The V segment lost 8 bases and the J segment 1 base; nucleotides outside the gene matches: 3. Here the CDR3 DNA reads TGTGCCATCCTCGGGGGGGAGAACACCGGGGAGCTGTTTTTT. As protein: CAILGGENTGELFF.

The CDR3 sequence: CASSLGAEQYF. In nucleotides, the CDR3 is TGTGCCAGCAGCTTGGGGGCCGAGCAGTACTTC. This sequence joins TRBV7-9 and TRBJ2-7; D might be TRBD1 (6 bases). Trimming pared 3 bases from V and 6 bases from J, leaving 6 bases between. CDR3 length equals 11 residues. The germline CDR1 and CDR2 sequences are SEHNR and FQNEAQ (reference sequence).

The chain has TRBV27 and TRBJ2-1, with a weak D call TRBD1 (6 bases). This CDR3 has 15 residues. Germline V gene lookup returns CDR1 MNHEY and CDR2 SMNVEV (reference sequence). V was trimmed by 5 bases and J by 5 bases, leaving 16 bases between them. The chain's CDR3 is CASSPWKTGDNEQFF. In DNA, the CDR3 is TGTGCCAGCAGTCCATGGAAGACAGGAGACAATGAGCAGTTCTTC.

The V gene is TRBV27, the J gene TRBJ2-7; no clear D. CDR1 MNHEY and CDR2 SMNVEV come from the germline V gene (reference sequence). Between the trimmed V and J ends, which lost 3 bases and 6 bases, there was a span of 12 bases. This CDR3 is 13 amino acids long. The CDR3 coding sequence is TGTGCCAGCAGTTTCAGTGCTGGCCCCGAGCAGTACTTC. It specifies CASSFSAGPEQYF.

The chain recombines TRBV29-1 with TRBJ2-7, with no clear D. CDR1 is SQVTM and CDR2 is ANQGSEA in the germline V gene. Trimming took off 1 base at V and 3 bases at J, with 7 bases between the two ends. This CDR3 is 12 amino acids long. In nucleotides, the CDR3 is TGCAGCGTTGAAGGGGTAAACTACGAGCAGTACTTC. This gives the protein CSVEGVNYEQYF.

A few counts support this clone. The rearrangement joins TRBV6-6 to TRBJ2-4; D is perhaps TRBD1 or TRBD2 (5 bases each). Germline V gene data show CDR1 as MNHNY and CDR2 as SVGAGI (reference sequence). V dropped 2 bases and J dropped 5 bases, with 10 bases sitting between them. This CDR3 has 14 residues. The CDR3 region has the DNA TGTGCCAGCAGTTACGGTGGGACCGAAAACATTCAGTACTTC. It yields the protein CASSYGGTENIQYF.

The chain combines TRBV10-2 with TRBJ2-2; D is possibly TRBD1 (6 bases). This CDR3 has 11 residues. In germline, CDR1 is WSHSY, CDR2 SAAADI. The V end lost 10 bases, the J end lost 7 bases, and 10 bases lay between the germline ends. The CDR3, as DNA: TGCGCCACCCAACAGGGCGGGGAGCTGTTTTTT. Translation: CATQQGGELFF.